These 10 T cell receptor beta chains came from one sample sequenced in a study of CD8 T cells in Susac syndrome. Reverse transcription used about 0.45 to 1 ug RNA and random hexamers. MiXCR, run by TCRdb on the immunoSEQ multiplex PCR reads, gives a single entry per CDR3 protein. The data contain about 190,000 distinct CDR3 sequences, roughly nine tenths of them singletons. Sequenced sample: CD4+ T cells from PBMCs. Source of these receptors: a human donor with Susac syndrome.

The chain employs TRBV7-9 and TRBJ2-7; 9 bases match TRBD1. The CDR3 runs to 15 residues. Losses at the gene ends were 4 bases for V and 4 bases for J; bases not matched to a gene: 8. The germline V gene encodes CDR1 SEHNR and CDR2 FQNEAQ (reference sequence). CDR3 region: CASSSYRDREYEQYF. Written as DNA, the CDR3 is TGTGCCAGCAGCTCGTACCGGGACAGGGAATACGAGCAGTACTTC. The complete variable domain, with remaining parts taken from reference TRBV7-9 and TRBJ2-7, reads DTGVSQNPRHKITKRGQNVTFRCDPISEHNRLYWYRQTLGQGPEFLTYFQNEAQLEKSRLLSDRFSAERPKGSFSTLEIQRTEQGDSAMYLCASSSYRDREYEQYFGPGTRLTVT.

The chain links TRBV3-1 to TRBJ2-3; D is perhaps TRBD2 (5 bases). The CDR3 consists of 12 residues. Germline assignment: CDR1 LGHDT and CDR2 YNNKEL (reference sequence). V shed 1 base and J shed 10 bases, with 9 bases lying between them. In DNA, the CDR3 is TGTGCCAGCAGCCAAGGGGAGCGTTCGCAGTATTTT. Translation gives CASSQGERSQYF.

The rearrangement uses TRBV5-6 and TRBJ1-2; TRBD1 might be the D (5 bases). This CDR3 is built from 12 residues. Per germline, CDR1 SGHDT and CDR2 YYEEEE. V lost 7 bases and J lost 5, with 12 bases in between. CDR3 in amino acids: CASGGVDYGYTF. CDR3 nucleotide sequence: TGTGCCAGCGGAGGGGTGGATTATGGCTACACCTTC.

The chain combines TRBV3-1 with TRBJ2-7, with 10 nucleotides matching TRBD2. This CDR3 has 15 amino acids. CDR1 is LGHDT, CDR2 YNNKEL, per germline (reference sequence). V shed 0 bases, J shed 6 bases, and the junction held 5 bases outside the gene matches. The DNA of the CDR3 is TGTGCCAGCAGCCAAGATCTAGCGGGGGACCTCGAGCAGTACTTC. This codes for CASSQDLAGDLEQYF.

This clonotype came up once. The rearrangement joins TRBV12-3 or TRBV12-4 to TRBJ1-2; a possible D gene is TRBD1 (5 bases). Deletions cut 5 bases from V and 2 bases from J, with 18 bases between. This CDR3 is built from 16 residues. The CDR3 loop is CASSPGPGRANYGYTF. The CDR3 DNA reads TGTGCCAGCAGTCCAGGCCCAGGGAGGGCCAACTATGGCTACACCTTC.

The rearrangement uses TRBV25-1 and TRBJ2-2; 7 nucleotides align to TRBD1. Looked up from germline, CDR1 is MGHDK and CDR2 is SYGVNS. Trimming removed 6 bases from V and 7 bases from J; junction bases left unmatched: 5. The CDR3 runs 13 residues. CDR3 nucleotide sequence: TGTGCCAGCAGGGACAGGCAAGGCGGGGAGCTGTTTTTT. It encodes CASRDRQGGELFF.

This chain links TRBV19 with TRBJ2-6, with no clear D. Germline V CDR1 and CDR2: LNHDA, SQIVND (reference sequence). This CDR3 is built from 13 residues. V gave up 5 bases and J gave up 5 bases, with 7 bases separating them. The chain's CDR3 is CASSPPWANVLTF. The CDR3 DNA follows: TGTGCCAGTAGTCCCCCCTGGGCCAACGTCCTGACTTTC.

The chain uses TRBV20-1 and TRBJ2-7; no firm D call. Trimming took 0 bases from V and 0 from J, leaving 6 bases between them. CDR3 size: 13 residues. The V gene's germline CDR1 is DFQATT and CDR2 SNEGSKA (reference sequence). CDR3 coding DNA: TGCAGTGCTAGAGATAAGTCCTCCTACGAGCAGTACTTC. Its protein is CSARDKSSYEQYF.

This rearrangement joins TRBV29-1 to TRBJ2-5; no firm D call. V dropped 3 bases and J dropped 5 bases, with 13 bases sitting between them. The germline V gene encodes CDR1 SQVTM and CDR2 ANQGSEA. The CDR3 sequence is 13 residues long. The CDR3 spells CSVDIRVGETQYF. The DNA for the CDR3 is TGCAGCGTTGATATCCGGGTTGGGGAGACCCAGTACTTC.

CDR3 in DNA: TGTGCCAGCAGGGGACTAGGGGGGGCGCGAGAGCAGTACTTC. It encodes CASRGLGGAREQYF. The V gene is TRBV2, the J gene TRBJ2-7; TRBD2 matches 8 bases. CDR1 is SNHLY, CDR2 FYNNEI, per germline. The CDR3 sequence is 14 residues long. V lost 6 bases to trimming and J lost 7 bases; unmatched junction nucleotides: 11. Full variable domain (missing parts from reference TRBV2 and TRBJ2-7): EPEVTQTPSHQVTQMGQEVILRCVPISNHLYFYWYRQILGQKVEFLVSFYNNEISEKSEIFDDQFSVERPDGSNFTLKIRSTKLEDSAMYFCASRGLGGAREQYFGPGTRLTVT.